This passage covers 26 T cell receptor beta chains from one sample sequenced in a study of neurological immune-mediated disorders. Time point meaning: longitudinal time-point 1 (baseline). TCRdb independently ran MiXCR on the 5' RACE reads; one entry per CDR3 protein. This sample has about 71,000 distinct CDR3 sequences; 10% occur once, and the top ten carry roughly a tenth. Sequencing was carried out using PBMCs. The source of these receptors is a man aged 25-45 years in good health.

On this clonotype: A junction end diverges from the germline sequence, so it may reflect a read error. J is TRBJ2-3 and V is TRBV20-1, with D perhaps TRBD2 (6 bases). This CDR3 has 15 amino acids. Germline CDR1 DFQATT, CDR2 SNEGSKA (reference sequence). The chain's CDR3 is CSASVTNGHTDTQYF. The CDR3, as DNA: TGTAGTGCTAGCGTGACTAACGGACACACAGATACGCAGTATTTT.

This clonotype was counted only a few times. This chain joins TRBV7-6 and TRBJ2-5; D may be TRBD2 (5 bases). The CDR3 has 19 residues. CDR1 and CDR2 (germline): SGHVS, FNYEAQ. The ends were cut back, 3 bases at V and 4 bases at J, with 27 bases in the middle. CDR3 DNA sequence: TGTGCCAGCAGCTTGGACGAGATGACCGGAACCAGTGCGGGAGAGACCCAGTACTTC. It yields the protein CASSLDEMTGTSAGETQYF.

This clonotype was detected ten times or more. This sequence joins TRBV5-4 and TRBJ2-3; D unclear. The CDR3 spans 12 residues. Germline-derived CDR1 and CDR2 are SGHNT and YYREEE (reference sequence). Between the trimmed V and J ends, which lost 8 bases and 0 bases, there was a span of 7 bases. The DNA of the CDR3 is TGTGCCAGTGGATTGAGCACAGATACGCAGTATTTT. Its protein product is CASGLSTDTQYF.

Comments on this clonotype: A single base separates this from a much larger clone, so it may be a read error. Since no conserved phenylalanine or tryptophan closes the CDR3, a read error is the likely cause. The rearrangement uses TRBV20-1 and TRBJ2-3, with D possibly being TRBD2 (6 bases). This CDR3 is 14 amino acids long. V lost 6 bases, J lost 0 bases, and 13 bases lay in between. Germline V gene lookup returns CDR1 DFQATT and CDR2 SNEGSKA (reference sequence). The DNA of the CDR3 is TGCAGTGCCCAGATGGGGACTAGCACAGATACGCAGTATTCT. Its translation is CSAQMGTSTDTQYS.

At least ten counts were recorded for this clonotype. This chain links TRBV3-1 with TRBJ2-5, with D possibly matching TRBD1 (8 bases). The CDR3 has 15 amino acids. Looked up from germline, CDR1 is LGHDT and CDR2 is YNNKEL (reference sequence). Deletions cut 7 bases from V and 2 bases from J, with 17 bases between. In DNA, the CDR3 is TGTGCCAGCACTATTGGACAGGGAGGGCAAGAGACCCAGTACTTC. It translates to CASTIGQGGQETQYF.

This clonotype was seen repeatedly, ten times or more. This chain connects TRBV20-1 to TRBJ2-3; 8 bases are shared with TRBD2. The CDR3 totals 17 residues. After removal of 3 bases from V and 0 bases from J, the junction contained 11 bases not matched to a gene. Germline-derived CDR1 and CDR2 are DFQATT and SNEGSKA (reference sequence). The chain's CDR3 is CSARDRTSGASTDTQYF. CDR3 nucleotides: TGCAGTGCTAGGGATAGAACTAGCGGAGCTAGCACAGATACGCAGTATTTT.

This clonotype was counted many times. The chain recombines TRBV15 with TRBJ1-3, with D unclear. This CDR3 contains 18 residues. V lost 0 bases, J lost 3 bases, and 18 bases lay in between. Looked up from germline, CDR1 is LNHNV and CDR2 is YYDKDF (reference sequence). The CDR3 bases are TGTGCCACCAGCAGAGACCCCCGGGAGAGGCGGATTGGAAACACCATATATTTT. The encoded protein is CATSRDPRERRIGNTIYF.

Regarding this clonotype: One junction end disagrees with the germline gene, perhaps due to a read error. The chain carries TRBV5-1 and TRBJ2-5, with D perhaps TRBD1 (5 bases). The CDR3 spans 14 residues. CDR1 and CDR2 (germline): SGHRS, YFSETQ. The CDR3 sequence is CANSLAAGQETQYF. The CDR3 DNA reads as TGCGCCAACAGCTTGGCCGCAGGGCAAGAGACCCAGTACTTC.

This clonotype was seen many times. The gene calls are TRBV29-1 and TRBJ2-7, with D possibly being TRBD1 (6 bases). Germline assignment: CDR1 SQVTM and CDR2 ANQGSEA. V dropped 4 bases and J dropped 7 bases, with 8 bases sitting between them. The CDR3 has 10 amino acids. CDR3 protein: CSVVRGEQYF. DNA for the CDR3: TGCAGCGTTGTCAGGGGAGAGCAGTACTTC.

The chain couples TRBV7-3 to TRBJ2-7, with 7 bases identical to TRBD2. This CDR3 spans 16 amino acids. The ends lost 5 bases at V and 5 bases at J; junction bases unmatched: 15. Germline lookup yields CDR1 SGHTA and CDR2 FQGTGA. CDR3 DNA: TGTGCCAGCAGCCCACTTGGGGGGGAATCCGTGGACGAGCAGTACTTC. Residues: CASSPLGGESVDEQYF.

This clonotype was seen at least ten times. The chain has TRBV12-3 or TRBV12-4 and TRBJ1-1; D gene ambiguous. The ends were cut back, 2 bases at V and 4 bases at J, with 11 bases in the middle. The CDR3 is made up of 14 amino acids. The CDR3: CASSLRIRSTEAFF. Here the CDR3 DNA reads TGTGCCAGCAGTTTAAGGATCCGAAGCACTGAAGCTTTCTTT.

Turning to this clonotype: A much larger clone lies a single base off, so this may be a read error. This chain uses TRBV28 with TRBJ1-1; no reliable D call. The CDR3 totals 13 residues. Germline CDR1 MDHEN, CDR2 SYDVKM. Deletions cut 6 bases from V and 4 bases from J, with 12 bases between. The DNA for the CDR3 is TGTGCCAGCAGACTACAGTGCGGCACTGAAGCTTTCTTT. It yields the protein CASRLQCGTEAFF.

Worth noting for this clonotype: No conserved phenylalanine or tryptophan is present at the end of the CDR3, so a read error is the likely explanation. This chain links TRBV10-3 with TRBJ2-1, with 9 bases identical to TRBD2. CDR1 and CDR2 (germline): ENHRY, SYGVKD. There are 16 residues in the CDR3. V lost 3 bases, J lost 5 bases, and 8 bases stayed unmatched. CDR3 sequence reads: CAISEQFSGSDNEQFL. DNA of the CDR3: TGTGCCATCAGTGAACAGTTTAGCGGGAGTGACAATGAGCAGTTCCTC.

Many counts were recorded for this clonotype. The chain carries TRBV7-7 and TRBJ2-7; D is ambiguous. Germline lookup yields CDR1 SSHAT and CDR2 FNYEAQ (reference sequence). The V gene lost 1 base and the J gene lost 0 bases, with 4 bases spanning the gap. There are 13 residues in the CDR3. CDR3 in amino acids: CASSLGPSYEQYF. Here the CDR3 DNA reads TGTGCCAGCAGCTTAGGGCCCTCCTACGAGCAGTACTTC.

This clonotype was seen ten or more times. V and J are TRBV7-9 and TRBJ1-4, with 8 bases lining up with TRBD1. In germline, CDR1 is SEHNR, CDR2 FQNEAQ (reference sequence). The V segment lost 10 bases and the J segment 6 bases; nucleotides outside the gene matches: 7. This CDR3 is 13 amino acids long. The CDR3 protein is CAIQGASDEKLFF. CDR3 sequence (DNA): TGTGCCATTCAGGGGGCGTCTGATGAAAAACTGTTTTTT.

In its sample, this clonotype was seen many times. In DNA, the CDR3 is TGCGCCAGCAGCTTGGGGGTGGGAGATGAGCAGTTCTTC. It specifies CASSLGVGDEQFF. The genes are TRBV5-1 and TRBJ2-1; weak D call: TRBD2 (5 bases). V lost 0 bases and J 8 bases, leaving 9 bases between the germline ends. This CDR3 spans 13 amino acids. In germline, CDR1 is SGHRS, CDR2 YFSETQ.

This clonotype was counted at least ten times. CDR3 amino acids: CASSDSRETDTQYF. In DNA form, the CDR3 reads TGTGCCAGCAGTGACTCGCGGGAGACAGATACGCAGTATTTT. The chain is built from TRBV6-4 and TRBJ2-3; 7 positions agree with TRBD2. V trimming: 0 bases; J trimming: 3 bases; junction bases outside the gene matches: 0. Germline V gene sequence: CDR1 MRHNA, CDR2 SNTAGT. The CDR3 has 14 residues.

As for this clonotype: A clone one base away is much larger, so this may be a read error. The chain links TRBV20-1 to TRBJ2-7; 8 bases fit TRBD2. The ends lost 5 bases at V and 1 base at J; junction bases unmatched: 1. The CDR3 length is 12 residues. Germline CDR1 reads DFQATT; CDR2 reads SNEGSKA (reference sequence). Here the CDR3 DNA reads TGCAGTGCTGGGACTAGATCCTACGAGCAGTACTTC. This gives the protein CSAGTRSYEQYF.

This clonotype was recorded at least ten times. The chain combines TRBV5-1 with TRBJ2-7, with D hard to call. Germline values: CDR1 SGHRS, CDR2 YFSETQ. The CDR3 has 11 residues. The ends were cut back, 4 bases at V and 3 bases at J, with 5 bases in the middle. CDR3 DNA sequence: TGCGCCAGCAGCAACAACTACGAGCAGTACTTC. Its translation: CASSNNYEQYF.

Of note for this clonotype: Germline is not matched at one junction end, which may reflect a read error. The chain joins TRBV3-1 to TRBJ2-1; the match to TRBD1 covers 7 bases. The CDR3 totals 16 residues. CDR1 is LGHDT, CDR2 YNNKEL, per germline (reference sequence). The CDR3 coding sequence is TGTGTCAGCAGCCAACCCAGACAGGGACAATACAATGAGCGGTTCTTC. Translated, it gives CVSSQPRQGQYNERFF.

This clonotype was seen ten or more times. The V gene is TRBV27, the J gene TRBJ2-7; 8 bases align to TRBD2. The CDR3 contains 16 residues. V gave up 7 bases and J gave up 1 base; unmatched junction bases: 12. CDR1 MNHEY and CDR2 SMNVEV come from the germline V gene (reference sequence). The DNA of the CDR3 is TGTGCCAGCAAGTTTGGGGCCGGGACTAGATCCTACGAGCAGTACTTC. Translating it yields CASKFGAGTRSYEQYF.

In its sample, this clonotype was seen many times. The chain combines TRBV12-3 or TRBV12-4 with TRBJ1-5; no firm D call. This CDR3 has 15 residues. V was cut by 5 bases and J by 5 bases, with 16 bases left in between. The CDR3 nucleotides are TGTGCCAGCAGTGGGTCAGTCAAAAGGGATCAGCCCCAGCATTTT. Amino acids: CASSGSVKRDQPQHF.

This clonotype was recorded at least ten times. CDR3 region: CASSPLAGEREQYF. The CDR3 region has the DNA TGTGCCAGCAGCCCTCTAGCGGGAGAGCGCGAGCAGTACTTC. This sequence joins TRBV3-1 and TRBJ2-7; 10 bases match TRBD2. CDR3 length: 14 residues. V lost 4 bases to trimming and J lost 6 bases; unmatched junction nucleotides: 6. CDR1 and CDR2 from the germline V gene are LGHDT and YNNKEL (reference sequence).

This clonotype was recorded at least ten times. The gene calls are TRBV24-1 and TRBJ2-5, with a weak D call TRBD2 (5 bases). V was trimmed by 3 bases and J by 2 bases, leaving 6 bases between them. Per the germline V gene, CDR1 is KGHDR and CDR2 is SFDVKD. The CDR3 has 13 residues. The chain's CDR3 is CATSDSGQETQYF. CDR3 nucleotides: TGTGCCACCAGTGATAGCGGTCAAGAGACCCAGTACTTC.

At least ten counts were recorded for this clonotype. The V and J genes are TRBV10-2 and TRBJ2-3; D is undetermined. This CDR3 is 14 amino acids long. With 1 base removed from V and 2 bases from J, the gap between germline ends came to 7 bases. Germline CDR1 reads WSHSY; CDR2 reads SAAADI. This chain's CDR3 is CASSEFRTTDTQYF. The CDR3 DNA is TGCGCCAGCAGTGAGTTTAGGACCACAGATACGCAGTATTTT.

This clonotype was seen only a few times. The chain uses TRBV20-1 and TRBJ2-1, with 7 bases matching TRBD1. CDR1 and CDR2 (germline): DFQATT, SNEGSKA (reference sequence). The CDR3 totals 14 residues. Losses at the gene ends were 6 bases for V and 7 bases for J; bases not matched to a gene: 12. The chain's CDR3 is CSARTGQSVNEQFF. The CDR3 DNA is TGCAGTGCCCGAACGGGACAGAGCGTAAATGAGCAGTTCTTC.